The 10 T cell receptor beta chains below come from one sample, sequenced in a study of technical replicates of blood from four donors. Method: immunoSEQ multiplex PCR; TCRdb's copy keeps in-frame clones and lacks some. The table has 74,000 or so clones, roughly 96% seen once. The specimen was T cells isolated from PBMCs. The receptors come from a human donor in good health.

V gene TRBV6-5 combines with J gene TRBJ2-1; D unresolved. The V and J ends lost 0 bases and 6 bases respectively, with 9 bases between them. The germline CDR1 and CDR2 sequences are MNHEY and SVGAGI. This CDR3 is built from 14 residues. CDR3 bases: TGTGCCAGCAGTTACTCGTCAGCTAGCAATGAGCAGTTCTTC. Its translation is CASSYSSASNEQFF.

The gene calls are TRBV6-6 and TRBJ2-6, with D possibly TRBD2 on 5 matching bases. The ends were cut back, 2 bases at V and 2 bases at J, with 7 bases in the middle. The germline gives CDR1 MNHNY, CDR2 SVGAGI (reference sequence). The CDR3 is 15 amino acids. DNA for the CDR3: TGTGCCAGCAGTTACCGGGGAGCTGGGGCCAACGTCCTGACTTTC. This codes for CASSYRGAGANVLTF.

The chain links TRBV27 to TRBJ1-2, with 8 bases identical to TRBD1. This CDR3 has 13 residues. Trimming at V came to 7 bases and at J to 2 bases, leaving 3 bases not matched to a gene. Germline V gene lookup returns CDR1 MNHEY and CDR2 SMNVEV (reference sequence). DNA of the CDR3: TGTGCCAGCACAGGGGGCCAGAACTATGGCTACACCTTC. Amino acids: CASTGGQNYGYTF.

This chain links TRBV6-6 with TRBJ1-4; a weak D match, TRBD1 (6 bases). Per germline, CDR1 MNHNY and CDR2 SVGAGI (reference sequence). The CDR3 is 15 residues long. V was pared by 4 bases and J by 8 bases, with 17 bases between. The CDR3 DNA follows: TGTGCCAGCAGTTGGAACAGGGACCCGGAGGAAAAACTGTTTTTT. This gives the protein CASSWNRDPEEKLFF.

The CDR3: CASSLGLSSGNTIYF. For the CDR3, the DNA is TGTGCCAGCAGCTTAGGGCTCAGCTCTGGAAACACCATATATTTT. The chain combines TRBV7-8 with TRBJ1-3; the D is unclear. Germline V CDR1 and CDR2: SGHVS, FQNEAQ. The CDR3 covers 15 residues. Between the trimmed V and J ends, which lost 1 base and 0 bases, there was a span of 7 bases.

The DNA of the CDR3 is TGTGCCAGCAGCTTCGACAGGGTTGGAAACACCATATATTTT. It specifies CASSFDRVGNTIYF. V usage is TRBV11-3 and J usage is TRBJ1-3, with 7 nucleotides matching TRBD1. The trim removed 3 bases at V and 3 bases at J, leaving 2 bases unmatched. Germline V CDR1 and CDR2: SGHNT, YENEEA. The CDR3 is 14 amino acids.

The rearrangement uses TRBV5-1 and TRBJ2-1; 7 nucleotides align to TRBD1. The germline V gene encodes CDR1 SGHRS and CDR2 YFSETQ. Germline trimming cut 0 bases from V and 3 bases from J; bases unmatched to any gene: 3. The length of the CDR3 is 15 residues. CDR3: CASSLDQGVYNEQFF. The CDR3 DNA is TGCGCCAGCAGCTTGGATCAGGGGGTCTACAATGAGCAGTTCTTC.

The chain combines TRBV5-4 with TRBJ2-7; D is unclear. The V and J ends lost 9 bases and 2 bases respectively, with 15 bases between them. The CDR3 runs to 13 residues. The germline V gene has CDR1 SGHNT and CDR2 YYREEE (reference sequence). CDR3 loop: CATRAITAYEQYF. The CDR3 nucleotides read TGTGCCACCAGAGCCATCACAGCCTACGAGCAGTACTTC.

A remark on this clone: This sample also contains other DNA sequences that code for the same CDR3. CDR3 sequence reads: CSVRNTGELFF. DNA of the CDR3: TGCAGCGTCCGGAACACCGGGGAGCTGTTTTTT. This chain links TRBV29-1 with TRBJ2-2, with unresolved D. In germline, CDR1 is SQVTM, CDR2 ANQGSEA. The CDR3 covers 11 residues. Trimming took off 6 bases at V and 1 base at J, with 3 bases between the two ends.

CDR3 in amino acids: CASSLIATVMGGGYTF. CDR3 coding DNA: TGTGCCAGCAGCTTAATAGCAACAGTTATGGGGGGTGGCTACACCTTC. This chain joins TRBV7-2 and TRBJ1-2, with a tentative D call TRBD1 (5 bases). Trimming took off 2 bases at V and 7 bases at J, with 20 bases between the two ends. CDR3 size: 16 residues. Germline V lookup: CDR1 SGHTA, CDR2 FQGNSA.